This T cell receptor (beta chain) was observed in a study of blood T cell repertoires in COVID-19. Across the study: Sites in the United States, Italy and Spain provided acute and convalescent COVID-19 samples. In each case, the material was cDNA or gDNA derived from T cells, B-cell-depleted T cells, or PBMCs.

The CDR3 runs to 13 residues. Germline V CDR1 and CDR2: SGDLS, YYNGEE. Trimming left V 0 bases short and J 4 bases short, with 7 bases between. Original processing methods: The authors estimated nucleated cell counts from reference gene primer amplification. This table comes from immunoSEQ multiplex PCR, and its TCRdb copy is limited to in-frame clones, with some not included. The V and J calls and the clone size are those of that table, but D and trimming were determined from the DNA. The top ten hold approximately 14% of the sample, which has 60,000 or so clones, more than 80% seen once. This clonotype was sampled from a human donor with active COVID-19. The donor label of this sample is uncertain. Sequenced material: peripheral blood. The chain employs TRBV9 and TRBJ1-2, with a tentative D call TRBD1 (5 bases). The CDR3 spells CASSVGGGYGYTF. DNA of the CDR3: TGTGCCAGCAGCGTAGGGGGGGGCTATGGCTACACCTTC.